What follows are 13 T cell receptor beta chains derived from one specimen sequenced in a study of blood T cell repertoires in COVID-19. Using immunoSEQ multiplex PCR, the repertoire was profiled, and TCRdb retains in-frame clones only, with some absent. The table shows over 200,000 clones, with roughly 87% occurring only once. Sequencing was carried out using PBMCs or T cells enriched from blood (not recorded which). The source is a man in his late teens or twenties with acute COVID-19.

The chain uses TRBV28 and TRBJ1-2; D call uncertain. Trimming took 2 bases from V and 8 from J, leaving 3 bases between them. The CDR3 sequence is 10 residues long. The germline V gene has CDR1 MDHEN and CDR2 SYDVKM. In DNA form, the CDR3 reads TGTGCCAGCAGTTTAGAGGGCTACACCTTC. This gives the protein CASSLEGYTF.

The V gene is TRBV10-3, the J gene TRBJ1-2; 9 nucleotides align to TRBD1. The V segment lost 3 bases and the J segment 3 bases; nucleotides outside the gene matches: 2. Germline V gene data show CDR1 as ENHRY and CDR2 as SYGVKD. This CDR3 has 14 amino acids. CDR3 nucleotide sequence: TGTGCCATCAGTGATCGGACAGGGGACTATGGCTACACCTTC. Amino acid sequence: CAISDRTGDYGYTF.

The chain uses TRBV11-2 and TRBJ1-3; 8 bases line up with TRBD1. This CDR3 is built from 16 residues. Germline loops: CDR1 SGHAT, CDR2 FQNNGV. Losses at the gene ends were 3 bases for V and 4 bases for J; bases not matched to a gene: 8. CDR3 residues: CASSLSGQGAGNTIYF. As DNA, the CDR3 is TGTGCCAGCAGCTTGTCCGGACAGGGAGCCGGAAACACCATATATTTT.

CDR3 sequence (DNA): TGTGCCAGCAGTGTCGGCCACTCATTAGGACTCGAGCAGTACTTC. It encodes CASSVGHSLGLEQYF. The chain uses TRBV2 and TRBJ2-7; D is possibly TRBD2 (5 bases). The CDR3 contains 15 residues. In germline, CDR1 is SNHLY, CDR2 FYNNEI. V lost 4 bases and J 6 bases, leaving 19 bases between the germline ends.

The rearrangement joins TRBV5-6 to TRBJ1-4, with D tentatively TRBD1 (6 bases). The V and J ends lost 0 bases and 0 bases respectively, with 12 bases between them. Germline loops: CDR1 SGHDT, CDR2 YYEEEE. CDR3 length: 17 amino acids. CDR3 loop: CASSLVGRTATNEKLFF. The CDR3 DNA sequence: TGTGCCAGCAGCTTGGTAGGCCGGACAGCAACTAATGAAAAACTGTTTTTT.

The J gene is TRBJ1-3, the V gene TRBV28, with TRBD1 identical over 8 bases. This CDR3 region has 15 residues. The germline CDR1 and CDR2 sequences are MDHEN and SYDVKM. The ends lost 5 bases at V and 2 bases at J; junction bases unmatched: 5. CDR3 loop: CASSPLQGAGNTIYF. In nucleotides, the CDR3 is TGTGCCAGCAGTCCTCTACAGGGGGCTGGAAACACCATATATTTT.

CDR3 DNA: TGTGCCAGCAGCCAAGATCGAGGGATCGGGCAGGAGCTGTTTTTT. Its translation is CASSQDRGIGQELFF. The rearrangement links TRBV4-2 to TRBJ2-2; a possible D gene is TRBD2 (5 bases). The CDR3 sequence is 15 residues long. V was shortened by 0 bases and J by 10 bases, with 15 bases between the two germline ends. CDR1 and CDR2 from the germline V gene are LGHNA and YNFKEQ.

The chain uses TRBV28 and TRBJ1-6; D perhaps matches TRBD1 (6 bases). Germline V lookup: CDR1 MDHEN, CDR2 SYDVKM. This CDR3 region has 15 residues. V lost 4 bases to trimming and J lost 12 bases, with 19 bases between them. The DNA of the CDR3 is TGTGCCAGCAGTTCCCGGGACATACCCTGGGGACCCCTCCACTTT. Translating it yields CASSSRDIPWGPLHF.

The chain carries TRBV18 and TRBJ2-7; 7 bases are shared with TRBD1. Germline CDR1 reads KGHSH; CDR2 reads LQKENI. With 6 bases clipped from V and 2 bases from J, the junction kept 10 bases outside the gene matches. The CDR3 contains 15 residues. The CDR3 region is CASSPSDRTAYEQYF. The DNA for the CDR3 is TGTGCCAGCTCGCCATCGGACAGGACTGCCTACGAGCAGTACTTC.

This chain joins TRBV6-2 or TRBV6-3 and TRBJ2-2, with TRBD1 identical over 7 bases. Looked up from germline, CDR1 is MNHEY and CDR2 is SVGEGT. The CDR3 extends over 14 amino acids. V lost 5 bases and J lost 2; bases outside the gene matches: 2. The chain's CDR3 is CASSRTGNTGELFF. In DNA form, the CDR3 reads TGTGCCAGCAGTCGGACAGGCAACACCGGGGAGCTGTTTTTT.

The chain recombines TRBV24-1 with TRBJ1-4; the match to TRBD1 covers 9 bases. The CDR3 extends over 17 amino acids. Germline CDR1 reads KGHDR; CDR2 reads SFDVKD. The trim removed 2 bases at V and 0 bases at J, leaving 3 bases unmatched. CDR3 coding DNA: TGTGCCACCAGTGATTCAACAGGGGGCGCAACTAATGAAAAACTGTTTTTT. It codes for CATSDSTGGATNEKLFF.

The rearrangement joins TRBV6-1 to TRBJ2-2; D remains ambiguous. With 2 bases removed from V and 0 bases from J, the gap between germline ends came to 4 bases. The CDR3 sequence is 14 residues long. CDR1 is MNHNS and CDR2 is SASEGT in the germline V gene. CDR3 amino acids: CASSEWPNTGELFF. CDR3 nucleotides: TGTGCCAGCAGTGAATGGCCGAACACCGGGGAGCTGTTTTTT.

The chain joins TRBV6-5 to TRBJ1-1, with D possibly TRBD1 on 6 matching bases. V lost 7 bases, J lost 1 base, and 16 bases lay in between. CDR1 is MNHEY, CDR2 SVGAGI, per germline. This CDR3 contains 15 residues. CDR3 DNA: TGTGCCAGCAACGACCCCGGACAGAAGAACACTGAAGCTTTCTTT. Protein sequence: CASNDPGQKNTEAFF.